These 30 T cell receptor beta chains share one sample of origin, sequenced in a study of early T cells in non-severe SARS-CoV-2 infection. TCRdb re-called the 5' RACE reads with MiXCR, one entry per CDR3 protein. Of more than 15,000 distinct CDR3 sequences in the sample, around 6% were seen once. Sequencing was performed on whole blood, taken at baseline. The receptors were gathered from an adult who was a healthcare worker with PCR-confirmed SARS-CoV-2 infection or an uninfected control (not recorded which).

CDR3 sequence (DNA): TGCAGCGTGAGACTAGCGGACACAGATACGCAGTATTTT. Amino acids: CSVRLADTDTQYF. The chain has TRBV29-1 and TRBJ2-3; 9 positions agree with TRBD2. CDR1 and CDR2 from the germline V gene are SQVTM and ANQGSEA. The CDR3 totals 13 residues. The V segment lost 6 bases and the J segment 2 bases; nucleotides outside the gene matches: 3.

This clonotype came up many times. CDR3 amino acids: CASSFTPGTGAGEQYF. The CDR3 coding sequence is TGTGCCAGCAGTTTCACCCCGGGGACAGGGGCCGGCGAGCAGTACTTC. The chain recombines TRBV27 with TRBJ2-7; 10 bases agree with TRBD1. V was pared by 3 bases and J by 6 bases, with 11 bases of the junction left unmatched. Germline CDR1 MNHEY, CDR2 SMNVEV (reference sequence). The CDR3 consists of 16 residues.

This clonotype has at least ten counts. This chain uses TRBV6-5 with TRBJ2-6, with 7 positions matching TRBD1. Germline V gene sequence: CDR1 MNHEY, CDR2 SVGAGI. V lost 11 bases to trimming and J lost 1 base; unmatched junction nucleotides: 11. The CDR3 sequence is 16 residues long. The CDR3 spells CAVQGRRASGANVLTF. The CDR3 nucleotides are TGTGCCGTACAGGGGAGAAGAGCATCTGGGGCCAACGTCCTGACTTTC.

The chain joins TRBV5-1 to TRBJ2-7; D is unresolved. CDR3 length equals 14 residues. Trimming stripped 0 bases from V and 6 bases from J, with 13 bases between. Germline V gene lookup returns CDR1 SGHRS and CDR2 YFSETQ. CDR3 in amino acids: CASSLEGPSTEQYF. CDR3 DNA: TGCGCCAGCAGCTTGGAAGGGCCTTCCACCGAGCAGTACTTC.

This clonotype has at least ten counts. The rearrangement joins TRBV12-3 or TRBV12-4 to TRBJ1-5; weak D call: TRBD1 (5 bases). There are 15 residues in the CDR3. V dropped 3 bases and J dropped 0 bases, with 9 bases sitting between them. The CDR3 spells CASSFKTDSNQPQHF. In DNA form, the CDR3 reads TGTGCCAGCAGTTTTAAGACAGATAGCAATCAGCCCCAGCATTTT.

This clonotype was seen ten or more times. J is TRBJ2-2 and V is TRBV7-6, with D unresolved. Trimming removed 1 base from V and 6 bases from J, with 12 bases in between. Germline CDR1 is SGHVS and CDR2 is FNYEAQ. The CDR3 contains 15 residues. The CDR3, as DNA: TGTGCCAGCAGCTTAGGACCACTACCTGCCGGGGAGCTGTTTTTT. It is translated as CASSLGPLPAGELFF.

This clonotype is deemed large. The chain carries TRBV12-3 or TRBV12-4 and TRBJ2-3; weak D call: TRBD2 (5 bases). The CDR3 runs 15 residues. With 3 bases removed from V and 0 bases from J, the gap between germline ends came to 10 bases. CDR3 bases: TGTGCCAGCAGTTTCTCCGGGGATAGCACAGATACGCAGTATTTT. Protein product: CASSFSGDSTDTQYF.

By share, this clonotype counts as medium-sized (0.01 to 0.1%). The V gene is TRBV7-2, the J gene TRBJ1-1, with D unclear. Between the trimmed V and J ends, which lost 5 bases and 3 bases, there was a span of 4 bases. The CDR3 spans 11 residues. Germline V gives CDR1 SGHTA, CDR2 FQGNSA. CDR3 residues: CASSAYTEAFF. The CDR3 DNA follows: TGTGCCAGCAGCGCTTACACTGAAGCTTTCTTT.

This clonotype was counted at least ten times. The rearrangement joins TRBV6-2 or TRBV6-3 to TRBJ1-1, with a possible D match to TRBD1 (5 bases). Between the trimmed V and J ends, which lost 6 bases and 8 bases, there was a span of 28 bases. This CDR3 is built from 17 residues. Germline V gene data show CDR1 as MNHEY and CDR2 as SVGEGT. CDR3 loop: CASSWGGLRRTNQEAFF. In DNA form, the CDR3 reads TGTGCCAGCAGCTGGGGGGGACTGAGACGAACAAACCAAGAAGCTTTCTTT.

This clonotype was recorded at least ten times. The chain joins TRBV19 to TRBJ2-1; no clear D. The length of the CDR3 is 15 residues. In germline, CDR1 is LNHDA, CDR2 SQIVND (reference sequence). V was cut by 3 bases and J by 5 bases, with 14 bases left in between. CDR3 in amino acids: CASSIRFYGHNEQFF. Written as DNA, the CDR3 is TGTGCCAGTAGTATTCGGTTTTACGGACACAATGAGCAGTTCTTC.

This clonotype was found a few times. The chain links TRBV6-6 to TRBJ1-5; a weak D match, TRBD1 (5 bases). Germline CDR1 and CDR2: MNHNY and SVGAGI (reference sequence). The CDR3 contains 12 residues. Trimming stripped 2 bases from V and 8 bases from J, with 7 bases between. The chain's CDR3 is CASSYPGEPQHF. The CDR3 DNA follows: TGTGCCAGCAGTTACCCGGGGGAGCCCCAGCATTTT.

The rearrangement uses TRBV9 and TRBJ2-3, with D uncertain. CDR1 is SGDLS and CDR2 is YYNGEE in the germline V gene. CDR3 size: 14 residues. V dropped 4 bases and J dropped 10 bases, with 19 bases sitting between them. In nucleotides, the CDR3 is TGTGCCAGCAGCCCTGAACCTCTCCCTGGGGCGCAGTATTTT. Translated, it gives CASSPEPLPGAQYF.

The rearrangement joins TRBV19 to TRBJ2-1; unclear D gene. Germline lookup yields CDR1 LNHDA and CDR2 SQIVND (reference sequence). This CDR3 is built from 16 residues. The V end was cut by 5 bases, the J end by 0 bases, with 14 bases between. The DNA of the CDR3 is TGTGCCAGTAGTGGCCCAGGCCGAAGCTCCTACAATGAGCAGTTCTTC. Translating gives CASSGPGRSSYNEQFF.

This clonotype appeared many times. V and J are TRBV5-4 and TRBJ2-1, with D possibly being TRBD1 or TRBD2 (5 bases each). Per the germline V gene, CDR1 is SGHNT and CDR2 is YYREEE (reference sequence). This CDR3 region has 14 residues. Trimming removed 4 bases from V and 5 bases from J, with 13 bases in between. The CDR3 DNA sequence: TGTGCCAGCAGCGTTCTACTAGGGGACAATGAGCAGTTCTTC. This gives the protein CASSVLLGDNEQFF. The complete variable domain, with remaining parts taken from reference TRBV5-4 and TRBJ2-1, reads ETGVTQSPTHLIKTRGQQVTLRCSSQSGHNTVSWYQQALGQGPQFIFQYYREEENGRGNFPPRFSGLQFPNYSSELNVNALELDDSALYLCASSVLLGDNEQFFGPGTRLTVL.

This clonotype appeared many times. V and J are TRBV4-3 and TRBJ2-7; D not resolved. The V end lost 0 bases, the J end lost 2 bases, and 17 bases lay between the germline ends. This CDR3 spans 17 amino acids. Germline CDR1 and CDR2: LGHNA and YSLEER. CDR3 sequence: CASSQDSGWRATYEQYF. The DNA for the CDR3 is TGCGCCAGCAGCCAAGATAGTGGGTGGCGAGCTACCTACGAGCAGTACTTC.

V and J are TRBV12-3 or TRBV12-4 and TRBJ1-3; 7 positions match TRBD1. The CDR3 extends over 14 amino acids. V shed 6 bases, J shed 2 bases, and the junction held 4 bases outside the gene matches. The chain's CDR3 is CASRSTGAGNTIYF. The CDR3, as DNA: TGTGCCAGCAGGTCCACAGGGGCTGGAAACACCATATATTTT.

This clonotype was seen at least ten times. CDR3 in DNA: TGTGCTAGTGGTACAGGGTTACAAGAGACCCAGTACTTC. It is translated as CASGTGLQETQYF. The chain combines TRBV12-5 with TRBJ2-5, with a possible D match to TRBD1 (6 bases). The CDR3 has 13 amino acids. Germline CDR1 LGHNT, CDR2 FRNRAP. Trimming cost V 5 bases and J 2 bases, with 9 bases left between them.

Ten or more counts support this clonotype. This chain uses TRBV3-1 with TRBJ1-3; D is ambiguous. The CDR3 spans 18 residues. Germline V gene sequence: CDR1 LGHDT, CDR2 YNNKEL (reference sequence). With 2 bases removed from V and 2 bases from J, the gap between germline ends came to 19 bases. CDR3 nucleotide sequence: TGTGCCAGCAGCCAATACGTCCTCGACTTTGGGACTGGAAACACCATATATTTT. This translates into CASSQYVLDFGTGNTIYF.

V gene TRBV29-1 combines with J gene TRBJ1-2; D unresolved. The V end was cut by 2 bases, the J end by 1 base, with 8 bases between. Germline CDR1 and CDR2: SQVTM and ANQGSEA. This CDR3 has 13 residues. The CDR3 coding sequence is TGCAGCGTTGAAAGGGAGGGTAACTATGGCTACACCTTC. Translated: CSVEREGNYGYTF.

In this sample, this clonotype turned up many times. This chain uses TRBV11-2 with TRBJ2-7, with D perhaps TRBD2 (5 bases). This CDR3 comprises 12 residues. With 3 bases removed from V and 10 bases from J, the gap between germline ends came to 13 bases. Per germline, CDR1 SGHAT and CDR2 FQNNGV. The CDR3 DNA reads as TGTGCCAGCAGCTTGAGGCGGGCGGATCAGTACTTC. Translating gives CASSLRRADQYF.

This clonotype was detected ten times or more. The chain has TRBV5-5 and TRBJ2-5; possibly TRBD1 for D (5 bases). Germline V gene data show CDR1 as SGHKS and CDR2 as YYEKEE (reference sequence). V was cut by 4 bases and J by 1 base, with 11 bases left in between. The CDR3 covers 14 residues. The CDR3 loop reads CASSRAGSQETQYF. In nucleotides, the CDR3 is TGTGCCAGCAGCCGAGCAGGGTCCCAAGAGACCCAGTACTTC.

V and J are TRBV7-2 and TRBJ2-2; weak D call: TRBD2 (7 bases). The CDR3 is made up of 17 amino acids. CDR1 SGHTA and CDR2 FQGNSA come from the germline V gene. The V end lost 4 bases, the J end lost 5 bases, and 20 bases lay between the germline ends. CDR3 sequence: CASSSDSQGTTTGELFF. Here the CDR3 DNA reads TGTGCCAGCAGCTCGGACTCTCAGGGGACTACGACCGGGGAGCTGTTTTTT.

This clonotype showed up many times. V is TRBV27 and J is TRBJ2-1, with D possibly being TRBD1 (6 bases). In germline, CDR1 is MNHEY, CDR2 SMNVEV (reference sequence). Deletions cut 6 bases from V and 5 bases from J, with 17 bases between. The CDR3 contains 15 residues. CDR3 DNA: TGTGCCAGCAGCCTTCCGGACAGTCACAACAATGAGCAGTTCTTC. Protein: CASSLPDSHNNEQFF.

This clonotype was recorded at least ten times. The CDR3 nucleotides are TGTGCCAGCAGCTTAGACGGCCAGGCCTATGGCTACACCTTC. Translation: CASSLDGQAYGYTF. The chain has TRBV7-9 and TRBJ1-2; D unclear. Germline-derived CDR1 and CDR2 are SEHNR and FQNEAQ (reference sequence). Trimming shortened V by 1 base and J by 4 bases, and 10 bases separated the two germline ends. This CDR3 has 14 amino acids.

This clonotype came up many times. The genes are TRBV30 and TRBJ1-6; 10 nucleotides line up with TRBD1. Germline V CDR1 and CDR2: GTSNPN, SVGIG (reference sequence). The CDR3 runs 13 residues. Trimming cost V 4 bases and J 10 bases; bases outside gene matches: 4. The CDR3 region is CAWMGQGRSPLHF. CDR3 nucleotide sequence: TGTGCCTGGATGGGACAGGGGAGATCACCCCTCCACTTT.

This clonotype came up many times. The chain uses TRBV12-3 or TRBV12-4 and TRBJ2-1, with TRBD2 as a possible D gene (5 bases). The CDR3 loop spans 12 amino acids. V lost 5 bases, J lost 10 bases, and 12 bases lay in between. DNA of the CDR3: TGTGCCAGCAGTCCTAGAGGGTGGGAGCAGTTCTTC. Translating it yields CASSPRGWEQFF.

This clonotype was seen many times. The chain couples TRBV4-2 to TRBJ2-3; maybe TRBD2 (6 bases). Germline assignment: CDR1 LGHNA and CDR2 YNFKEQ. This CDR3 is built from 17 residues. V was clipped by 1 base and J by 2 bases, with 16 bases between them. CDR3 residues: CASSQVSTSFNTDTQYF. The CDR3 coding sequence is TGTGCCAGCAGCCAAGTTTCTACTAGCTTTAACACAGATACGCAGTATTTT.

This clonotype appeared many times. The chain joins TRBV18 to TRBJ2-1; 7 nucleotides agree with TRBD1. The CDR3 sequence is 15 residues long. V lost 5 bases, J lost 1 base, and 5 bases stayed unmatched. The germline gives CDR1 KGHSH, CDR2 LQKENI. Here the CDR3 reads CASSIRGQSYNEQFF. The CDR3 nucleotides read TGTGCCAGCTCAATTAGGGGACAGTCCTACAATGAGCAGTTCTTC.

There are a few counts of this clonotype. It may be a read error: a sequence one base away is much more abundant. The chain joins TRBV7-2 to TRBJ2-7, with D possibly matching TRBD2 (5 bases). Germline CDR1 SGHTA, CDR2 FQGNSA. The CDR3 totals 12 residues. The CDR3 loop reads CVSSLTRREQYF. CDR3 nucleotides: TGTGTCAGCAGCTTAACAAGGAGGGAGCAGTACTTC.

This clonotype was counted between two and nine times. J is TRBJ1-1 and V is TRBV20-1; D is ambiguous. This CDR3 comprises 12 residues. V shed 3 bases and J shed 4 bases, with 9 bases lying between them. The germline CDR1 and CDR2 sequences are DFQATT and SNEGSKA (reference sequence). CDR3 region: CSASNQVTEAFF. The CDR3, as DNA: TGCAGTGCTAGTAATCAGGTCACTGAAGCTTTCTTT.